This TCR beta chain was observed in a study of long-term antiretroviral therapy in people with HIV. They ran version v3.0 of the immunoSEQ assay at survey level. Some clones are missing from TCRdb's copy, which holds only in-frame ones; the method was immunoSEQ multiplex PCR. The sample has some 13,000 clones; around 77% are singletons. Study-wide points: The study collected no data on ART adherence, viral resistance or therapy changes.

Concerning this clone itself: The antigen is not known.

This CDR3 has 15 amino acids. From germline, CDR1 is GTSNPN and CDR2 SVGIG (reference sequence). The J segment lost 7 bases and the V segment lost 0 bases, leaving 7 bases of the junction unmatched. The source of this sequence is a woman aged 18-29 years with HIV. The specimen comprised unsorted PBMCs, sampled 1.3 years after starting antiretroviral therapy. The chain employs TRBV30 and TRBJ2-1, with TRBD2 matching over 9 bases. The CDR3 DNA follows: TGTGCCTGGAGTGTACTGGCGGGAGGGTGGAATGAGCAGTTCTTC. Its protein product is CAWSVLAGGWNEQFF.